Detailed here is one T cell receptor (beta chain). This record comes from a study of long-term antiretroviral therapy in people with HIV. An immunoSEQ assay, version v3.0, was performed at survey level. Clones were sequenced by immunoSEQ multiplex PCR, and TCRdb holds only the in-frame ones, with some missing. The sample lists about 28,000 clones; 85% to 95% were seen once. The input for sequencing was unsorted PBMCs, taken 5.3 years after starting antiretroviral therapy. The sequence derives from a man in his fifties or sixties with HIV.

The CDR3 coding sequence is TGTGCCAGCAGTTTAGCTGTTTATGGCTACACCTTC. It specifies CASSLAVYGYTF. The rearrangement links TRBV28 to TRBJ1-2; no firm D call. The CDR3 has 12 amino acids. V lost 2 bases to trimming and J lost 5 bases, with 6 bases between them. Germline V gene sequence: CDR1 MDHEN, CDR2 SYDVKM.